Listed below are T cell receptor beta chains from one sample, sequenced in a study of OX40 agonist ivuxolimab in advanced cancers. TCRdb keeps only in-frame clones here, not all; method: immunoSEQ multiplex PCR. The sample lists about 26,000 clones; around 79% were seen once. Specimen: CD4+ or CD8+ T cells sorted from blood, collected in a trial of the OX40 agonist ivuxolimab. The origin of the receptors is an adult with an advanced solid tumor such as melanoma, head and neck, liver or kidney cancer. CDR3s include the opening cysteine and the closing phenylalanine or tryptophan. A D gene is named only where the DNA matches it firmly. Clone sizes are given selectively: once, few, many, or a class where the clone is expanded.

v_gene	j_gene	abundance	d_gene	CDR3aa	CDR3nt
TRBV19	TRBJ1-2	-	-	CASSWQGLYGYTF	TGTGCCAGTAGTTGGCAGGGGCTATATGGCTACACCTTC
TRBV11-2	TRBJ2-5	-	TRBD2	CASSLVPRGTGQETQYF	TGTGCCAGCAGCTTAGTGCCGCGGGGGACGGGGCAAGAGACCCAGTACTTC
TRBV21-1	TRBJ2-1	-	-	CASSRKNGCISKFF	TGTGCCAGCAGCCGAAAAAATGGGTGCATAAGTAAGTTCTTC
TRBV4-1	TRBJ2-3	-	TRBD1	CASSERDRGRTDTQYF	TGCGCCAGCAGCGAACGGGACAGGGGGCGAACAGATACGCAGTATTTT
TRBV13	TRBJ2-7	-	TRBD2	CASSLLLAGGSYEQYF	TGTGCCAGCAGCTTACTTCTCGCGGGGGGCTCCTACGAGCAGTACTTC
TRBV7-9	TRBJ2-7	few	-	CASSPPRDYEQYF	TGTGCCAGCAGCCCTCCTCGGGATTACGAGCAGTACTTC
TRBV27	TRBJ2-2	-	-	CASSTGANTGELFF	TGTGCCAGCAGTACGGGAGCGAACACCGGGGAGCTGTTTTTT
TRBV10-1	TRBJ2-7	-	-	CASRKRAIYEQYF	TGCGCCAGCAGAAAACGGGCTATCTACGAGCAGTACTTC
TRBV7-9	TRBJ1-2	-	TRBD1	CASSPRQGAPYGYTF	TGTGCCAGCAGCCCGCGACAGGGGGCCCCCTATGGCTACACCTTC
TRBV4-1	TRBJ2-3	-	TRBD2	CASSQGLAGGADTQYF	TGCGCCAGCAGCCAAGGTCTAGCGGGAGGTGCAGATACGCAGTATTTT
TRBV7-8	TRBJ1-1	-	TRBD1	CASSLTEVWGQSRETEAFF	TGTGCCAGCAGCTTAACTGAGGTGTGGGGACAGTCTCGGGAGACTGAAGCTTTCTTT
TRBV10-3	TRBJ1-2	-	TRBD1	CAITGQGNYGYTF	TGTGCCATCACGGGACAGGGTAACTATGGCTACACCTTC
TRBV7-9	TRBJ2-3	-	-	CASSLVSTDTQYF	TGTGCCAGCAGCTTAGTTAGCACAGATACGCAGTATTTT
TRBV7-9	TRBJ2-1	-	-	CASSSPVIRQVYNEQFF	TGTGCCAGCAGCTCCCCAGTTATCCGACAGGTATACAATGAGCAGTTCTTC
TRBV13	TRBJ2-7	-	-	CASSLRGNWDSHEQYF	TGTGCCAGCAGCTTACGGGGGAACTGGGACTCCCACGAGCAGTACTTC
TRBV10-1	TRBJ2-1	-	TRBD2	CASSDGTSGVYEQFF	TGCGCCAGCAGTGATGGGACTAGCGGGGTCTATGAGCAGTTCTTC
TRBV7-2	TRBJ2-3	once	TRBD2	CASSLRLAGDTDTQYF	TGTGCCAGCAGCTTAAGGTTAGCGGGAGACACAGATACGCAGTATTTT
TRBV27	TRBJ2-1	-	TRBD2	CASSLSLAGGPDEQFF	TGTGCCAGCAGTTTATCGTTAGCGGGGGGGCCCGATGAGCAGTTCTTC
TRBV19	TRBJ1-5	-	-	CASSTSSGSNQPQHF	TGTGCCAGTAGTACTTCCAGTGGGAGCAATCAGCCCCAGCATTTT
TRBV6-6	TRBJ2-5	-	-	CASSYWGEGGIETQYF	TGTGCCAGCAGTTACTGGGGGGAAGGGGGCATAGAGACCCAGTACTTC
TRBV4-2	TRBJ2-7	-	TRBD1	CASSQVGQGAYEQYF	TGTGCCAGCAGCCAAGTTGGACAGGGGGCATACGAGCAGTACTTC
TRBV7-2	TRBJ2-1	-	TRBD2	CASSSTSGGYYNEQFF	TGTGCCAGCAGCTCTACTAGCGGGGGTTACTACAATGAGCAGTTCTTC
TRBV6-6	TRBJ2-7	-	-	CASSHRQAHEQYF	TGTGCCAGCAGTCACCGACAGGCCCACGAGCAGTACTTC
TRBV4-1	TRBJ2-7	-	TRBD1	CASSQDRGRGYEQYF	TGCGCCAGCAGCCAAGATCGGGGCAGGGGGTACGAGCAGTACTTC
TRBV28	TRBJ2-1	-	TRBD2	CASAETSGRAGLNEQFF	TGTGCCAGTGCGGAGACTAGCGGGAGGGCCGGGCTTAATGAGCAGTTCTTC
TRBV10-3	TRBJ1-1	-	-	CAISGSRVLDTEAFF	TGTGCCATCAGTGGTTCTCGGGTGTTGGACACTGAAGCTTTCTTT
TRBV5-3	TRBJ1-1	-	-	CARSPIFYDMNTEAFF	TGTGCCAGAAGCCCTATTTTTTACGATATGAACACTGAAGCTTTCTTT
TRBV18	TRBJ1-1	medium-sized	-	CASPDPRPSEAFF	TGTGCCAGCCCAGACCCGAGGCCCTCTGAAGCTTTCTTT
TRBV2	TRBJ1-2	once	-	CASKVGESSRYGYTF	TGTGCCAGCAAGGTCGGCGAGTCAAGCAGGTATGGCTACACCTTC
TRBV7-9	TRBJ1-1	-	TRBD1	CASSLMTGANTEAFF	TGTGCCAGCAGCCTCATGACAGGGGCGAACACTGAAGCTTTCTTT
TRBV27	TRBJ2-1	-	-	CASSFQFRSEQFF	TGTGCCAGCAGTTTTCAGTTCCGGAGTGAGCAGTTCTTC
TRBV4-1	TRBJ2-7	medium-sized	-	CASSLESGSSYEQYF	TGCGCCAGCAGCCTCGAAAGTGGGAGCTCCTACGAGCAGTACTTC
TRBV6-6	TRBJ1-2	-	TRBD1	CASSYTQGTGNYGYTF	TGTGCCAGCAGTTACACTCAAGGGACAGGCAACTATGGCTACACCTTC
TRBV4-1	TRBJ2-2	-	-	CASSQGRDTGELFF	TGCGCCAGCAGCCAGGGGCGCGACACCGGGGAGCTGTTTTTT
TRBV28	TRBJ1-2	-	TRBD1	CASTGQVDGYTF	TGTGCCAGTACAGGACAGGTCGATGGCTACACCTTC
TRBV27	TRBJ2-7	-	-	CASSVGGKYEQYF	TGTGCCAGCAGTGTCGGTGGGAAGTACGAGCAGTACTTC
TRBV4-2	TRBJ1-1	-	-	CASSQRGLNTEAFF	TGTGCCAGCAGCCAAAGGGGCCTGAACACTGAAGCTTTCTTT
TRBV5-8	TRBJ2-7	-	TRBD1	CASSPTGTYEQYF	TGTGCCAGCAGCCCGACAGGGACCTACGAGCAGTACTTC
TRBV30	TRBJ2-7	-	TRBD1	CAWSMGTGVSYEQYF	TGTGCCTGGAGTATGGGGACAGGGGTCTCCTACGAGCAGTACTTC
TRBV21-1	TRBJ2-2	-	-	CASSGPGLAITGELFF	TGTGCCAGCAGCGGACCGGGACTAGCGATCACCGGGGAGCTGTTTTTT
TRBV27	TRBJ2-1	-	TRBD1	CASSLQGAYNEQFF	TGTGCCAGCAGTTTACAGGGGGCCTACAATGAGCAGTTCTTC
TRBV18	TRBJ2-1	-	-	CASSPPTSGERNNEQFF	TGTGCCAGCTCACCACCGACAAGTGGGGAAAGAAACAATGAGCAGTTCTTC
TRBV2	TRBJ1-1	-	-	CASSTGYTEAFF	TGTGCCAGCAGTACAGGGTACACTGAAGCTTTCTTT
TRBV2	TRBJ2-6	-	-	CASFRGLGANVLTF	TGTGCCAGCTTTAGGGGACTCGGGGCCAACGTCCTGACTTTC
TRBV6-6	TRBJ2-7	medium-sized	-	CASTRAHEQYF	TGTGCCAGCACCCGGGCCCACGAGCAGTACTTC
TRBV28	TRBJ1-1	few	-	CASSPVGITEAFF	TGTGCCAGCAGCCCCGTGGGAATTACTGAAGCTTTCTTT
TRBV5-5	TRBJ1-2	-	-	CASSFGEYWTYGYTF	TGTGCCAGCAGCTTTGGGGAATATTGGACCTATGGCTACACCTTC
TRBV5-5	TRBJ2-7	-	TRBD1	CASSFGTGAYEQYF	TGTGCCAGCAGCTTCGGGACAGGGGCCTACGAGCAGTACTTC
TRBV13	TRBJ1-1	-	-	CASSLRGDTEAFF	TGTGCCAGCAGCTTAAGGGGGGACACTGAAGCTTTCTTT
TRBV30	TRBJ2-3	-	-	CAWSVFGGSLDTQYF	TGTGCCTGGAGTGTTTTTGGGGGGTCCCTAGATACGCAGTATTTT